The text below deals with one TCR beta chain. This clonotype was counted at least ten times. Its antigen remains undetermined. Per-nucleotide qualities are absent, and no much larger clonotype sits a single base away. Hyperthyroidism patients were newly diagnosed, with disease duration under 2 months, and aged 18 to 65 years. Patients with uncontrolled infections, other autoimmune diseases, pregnancy or lactation were excluded. Diagnoses were established on the basis of clinical symptoms, serum thyroxine and TRAb, thyroid ultrasound, and orbital computed tomography. For progressor patients, blood was drawn at the first diagnosis of hyperthyroidism, before any ophthalmopathy symptoms had appeared. Ficoll-Paque density gradient centrifugation was used to isolate PBMCs from approximately 10 ml of fresh peripheral blood. Patients classed as progressors first received a Graves' hyperthyroidism diagnosis and then went on to develop ophthalmopathy during follow-up. Trizol reagent was used to extract total RNA, and RNA quality was then checked on an Agilent 2100 Bioanalyzer.

Taken from cysteine to phenylalanine, the CDR3 has 15 residues. Solely the CDR3 DNA is kept, with 45 bases framed from the first base. From a lookup of the germline V gene (reference sequence), CDR1 and CDR2 are DFQATT and SNEGSKA. V is reduced by 5 bases and J by 0 bases, leaving a spacing of 17 bases between them. The TCR beta CDR3 regions were amplified from the RNA transcripts. The TCR CDR3 was subjected to a first round of RT-PCR using the HTBI primer set and the Qiagen OneStep RT-PCR kit. Libraries were constructed in a second round of multiplex PCR, after which size selection and purification were carried out. Sequencing of the libraries was done on an Illumina HiSeq2000 using paired-end 100 bp reads. Per the source publication's procedure: SOAPnuke was used to process the raw data, removing reads that contained adapters or uncalled bases, had a mean Phred below 15, or lacked an exact match to the constant primer or identifier. COPE v1.2.5 was used to merge the high-quality paired reads, and each unique nucleotide sequence was defined as a clonotype. MiTCR v1.1 was used to align the clonotypes against IMGT TRBV, TRBD and TRBJ reference segments. Analysis was restricted to V-J combinations with a frequency above 0.0001, which covered roughly 99% of repertoires. The TCS score was defined as F50 (clonal expansion) divided by E x V (chaos), with BLOSUM62-based TCRdist calculated between CDR3 peptides within each V-J. Welch's t-statistics and random forest reduced roughly 500 V-J features to 13, which were used in a naive Bayes classifier (R e1071). TCRdb passed the public sequencing reads through fastp at Q25 and MiXCR, retaining productive beta sequences. Rows are unified per CDR3 protein, each entry keeping the most common DNA and genes. TCRdb's processing, not the authors' own work, is the source of the V and J calls. The sample contains about 580,000 distinct CDR3 sequences, around 13% of them found a single time. Of the sample, more than 4.5% falls within the top ten clones.

The data were obtained in a study of T cells in Graves' hyperthyroidism and ophthalmopathy (dated 2019 in TCRdb). With regard to the full study: Peripheral blood samples were taken at initial diagnosis, before any treatment was given. To identify TCR V-J signatures that set the groups apart, the researchers used a discovery cohort of 100 patients, made up of under 50 with Graves' ophthalmopathy and 57 with stable Graves' hyperthyroidism. Prospective prediction of ophthalmopathy was tested in an independent validation cohort consisting of roughly 20 hyperthyroidism patients and around 17 patients who later progressed to ophthalmopathy. The roughly 99 discovery patients were divided at random into training and test sets in a 7:3 ratio. In addition, the study compared T-cell repertoires in thyroid tissue and in blood from about six Graves' hyperthyroidism patients. After blood sampling, hyperthyroidism patients were treated with methimazole at a starting dose of 30 mg daily, and ophthalmopathy patients were treated with high-dose intravenous methylprednisolone. The paper describes TCR Vbeta CDR3 sequencing of around 140 peripheral blood samples, made up of 40 to 45 ophthalmopathy patients, roughly 75 hyperthyroidism patients and 17 progressor patients. General conclusions and limits of the study: Sample size was not statistically predetermined, and investigators were not blinded to group allocation. Most expanded thyroid clonotypes (frequency above 0.001) were also detected in blood, suggesting blood repertoires may reflect thyroid immune responses. In validation, the model predicted progression to ophthalmopathy a median of roughly 6.2 months before onset, with approximately 68% sensitivity and 72.22% specificity. A model built on a 13 V-J signature distinguished ophthalmopathy from stable hyperthyroidism, reaching 87.88% sensitivity and 81% to 83% specificity in cross-validation and 80%/75% in testing.

The sequencing input was blood. The receptor was derived from a woman younger than 45 with Graves' hyperthyroidism that later progressed to Graves' ophthalmopathy. The receptor chain draws on TRBV20-1 and TRBJ2-7, and possibly TRBD1, on 5 matching bases. The DNA sequence is as follows: TGCAGTGCTGGGATCTACGACAGCAGCTCCTACGAGCAGTACTTC. It is translated as CSAGIYDSSSYEQYF.